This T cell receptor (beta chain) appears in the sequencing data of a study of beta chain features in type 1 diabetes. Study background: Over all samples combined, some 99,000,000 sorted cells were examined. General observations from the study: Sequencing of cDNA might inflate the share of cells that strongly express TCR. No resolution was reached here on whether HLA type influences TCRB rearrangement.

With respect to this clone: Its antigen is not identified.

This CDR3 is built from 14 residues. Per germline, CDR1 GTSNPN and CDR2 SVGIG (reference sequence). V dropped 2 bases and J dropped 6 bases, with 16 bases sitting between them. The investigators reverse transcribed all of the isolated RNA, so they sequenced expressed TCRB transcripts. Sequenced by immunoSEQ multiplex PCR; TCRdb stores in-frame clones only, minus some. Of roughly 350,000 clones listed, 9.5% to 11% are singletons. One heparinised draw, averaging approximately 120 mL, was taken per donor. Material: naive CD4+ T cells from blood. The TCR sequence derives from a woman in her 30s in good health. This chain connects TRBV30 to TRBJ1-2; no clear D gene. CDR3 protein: CAWSTLVEADGYTF. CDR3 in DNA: TGTGCCTGGAGTACCCTTGTGGAGGCTGATGGCTACACCTTC.